This passage covers 14 T cell receptor beta chains from one sample sequenced in a study of cytomegalovirus exposure and HLA in healthy donors. Primers: 60 Vbeta forward and 13 Jbeta reverse. TCRdb keeps only in-frame clones here, not all; method: immunoSEQ multiplex PCR. The sample lists 150,000 to 200,000 clones, about three quarters occurring once. Source material: PBMCs. The source is a man aged 25-45 years in good health and CMV-seropositive.

This clone was counted a few times. This rearrangement joins TRBV10-3 to TRBJ2-1; 9 bases are shared with TRBD2. V shed 2 bases, J shed 4 bases, and the junction held 6 bases outside the gene matches. The CDR3 consists of 16 residues. In germline, CDR1 is ENHRY, CDR2 SYGVKD. Here the CDR3 reads CAISEKPGLAYNEQFF. The CDR3 DNA follows: TGTGCCATCAGTGAGAAACCGGGACTAGCTTACAATGAGCAGTTCTTC.

The rearrangement joins TRBV6-5 to TRBJ1-2; no clear D. CDR1 and CDR2 (germline): MNHEY, SVGAGI. Trimming took off 6 bases at V and 6 bases at J, with 14 bases between the two ends. The CDR3 has 13 amino acids. CDR3 region: CASRSGRDDGYTF. In DNA form, the CDR3 reads TGTGCCAGCAGAAGCGGACGGGATGATGGCTACACCTTC.

V and J are TRBV5-1 and TRBJ1-4; 7 bases align to TRBD1. From germline, CDR1 is SGHRS and CDR2 YFSETQ. The V gene end was trimmed by 0 bases and the J gene end by 2 bases; junction bases not matched to a gene: 1. The CDR3 contains 15 residues. The DNA of the CDR3 is TGCGCCAGCAGCTTGGGCAGGGGGACTAATGAAAAACTGTTTTTT. Its protein is CASSLGRGTNEKLFF.

The chain combines TRBV6-5 with TRBJ2-7; 9 nucleotides agree with TRBD2. CDR1 MNHEY and CDR2 SVGAGI come from the germline V gene. CDR3 length: 14 amino acids. J lost 3 bases, V lost 6 bases, and 6 bases had no gene match. The CDR3: CASSISGRSYEQYF. In nucleotides, the CDR3 is TGTGCCAGCAGCATTAGCGGGAGAAGCTACGAGCAGTACTTC.

The rearrangement uses TRBV7-9 and TRBJ2-7; the D is unclear. V lost 2 bases, J lost 0 bases, and 8 bases lay in between. CDR3 length: 14 residues. CDR1 and CDR2 from the germline V gene are SEHNR and FQNEAQ (reference sequence). The CDR3 nucleotides are TGTGCCAGCAGCTTAACCGGGTCCTCCTACGAGCAGTACTTC. Protein sequence: CASSLTGSSYEQYF.

Concerning this clone itself: The same CDR3 also results from other DNA sequences found in this sample. The genes are TRBV7-2 and TRBJ2-3; 9 nucleotides match TRBD2. The CDR3 runs to 15 residues. V shed 1 base, J shed 4 bases, and the junction held 3 bases outside the gene matches. Germline V CDR1 and CDR2: SGHTA, FQGNSA. The CDR3 loop is CASSLVGGRADTQYF. DNA of the CDR3: TGTGCCAGCAGCTTAGTGGGCGGGAGGGCAGATACGCAGTATTTT.

The sample holds many counts of this clone. The chain recombines TRBV29-1 with TRBJ1-3; D is ambiguous. Germline-derived CDR1 and CDR2 are SQVTM and ANQGSEA. The CDR3 runs 13 residues. V lost 1 base and J 0 bases, leaving 4 bases between the germline ends. CDR3 DNA: TGCAGCGTTGAAGCCAGCTCTGGAAACACCATATATTTT. This translates into CSVEASSGNTIYF.

This clone was seen a single time. J is TRBJ2-3 and V is TRBV10-3; perhaps TRBD2 as D (5 bases). Trimming left V 11 bases short and J 1 base short, with 19 bases between. Germline CDR1 reads ENHRY; CDR2 reads SYGVKD. This CDR3 region has 15 residues. The CDR3, as DNA: TGTGCCTCCAGTGACGCGGAGGAAGGCACAGATACGCAGTATTTT. Translated, it gives CASSDAEEGTDTQYF.

V and J are TRBV29-1 and TRBJ1-2; 7 nucleotides line up with TRBD1. The V gene end was trimmed by 7 bases and the J gene end by 3 bases; junction bases not matched to a gene: 2. CDR1 SQVTM and CDR2 ANQGSEA come from the germline V gene. This CDR3 has 11 residues. In DNA form, the CDR3 reads TGCAGCGGAGGACAGGACTATGGCTACACCTTC. Amino acids: CSGGQDYGYTF.

The rearrangement links TRBV4-1 to TRBJ1-1; 8 bases match TRBD1. The V gene's germline CDR1 is MGHRA and CDR2 YSYEKL. There are 15 residues in the CDR3. V lost 2 bases, J lost 2 bases, and 4 bases stayed unmatched. CDR3: CASSQMDRDNTEAFF. CDR3 coding DNA: TGCGCCAGCAGCCAAATGGACAGGGACAACACTGAAGCTTTCTTT.

The V and J genes are TRBV19 and TRBJ2-7; 10 nucleotides line up with TRBD2. The CDR3 runs 15 residues. Trimming removed 5 bases from V and 4 bases from J; junction bases left unmatched: 8. From germline, CDR1 is LNHDA and CDR2 SQIVND (reference sequence). DNA for the CDR3: TGTGCCAGTAGTGCAACCTGGACTAGCGGATACGAGCAGTACTTC. Translation: CASSATWTSGYEQYF.

This rearrangement joins TRBV18 to TRBJ2-5; a possible D gene is TRBD1 (5 bases). This CDR3 comprises 13 residues. Germline V lookup: CDR1 KGHSH, CDR2 LQKENI. V gave up 1 base and J gave up 2 bases, with 5 bases separating them. The CDR3 protein is CASSPRQQETQYF. CDR3 DNA sequence: TGTGCCAGCTCACCACGACAGCAAGAGACCCAGTACTTC. The full variable domain, completed using reference TRBV18 and TRBJ2-5, is NAGVMQNPRHLVRRRGQEARLRCSPMKGHSHVYWYRQLPEEGLKFMVYLQKENIIDESGMPKERFSAEFPKEGPSILRIQQVVRGDSAAYFCASSPRQQETQYFGPGTRLLVL.

The chain employs TRBV19 and TRBJ1-5; D may be TRBD1 (5 bases). This CDR3 region has 16 residues. CDR1 LNHDA and CDR2 SQIVND come from the germline V gene (reference sequence). Trimming removed 7 bases at V and 4 bases at J, with 20 bases between. CDR3 nucleotides: TGTGCCAGTAAGGGACTCGGGAGGGAATGGAATCAGCCCCAGCATTTT. Its protein is CASKGLGREWNQPQHF.

The sample holds a few counts of this clone. The chain carries TRBV5-1 and TRBJ2-7; D is possibly TRBD1 (5 bases). The CDR3 is made up of 14 amino acids. The germline V gene encodes CDR1 SGHRS and CDR2 YFSETQ. Trimming stripped 4 bases from V and 0 bases from J, with 11 bases between. The CDR3 nucleotides are TGCGCCAGCAGCGTGGACAACCCCTCCTACGAGCAGTACTTC. Its protein is CASSVDNPSYEQYF.